These 10 T cell receptor beta chains share one sample of origin, sequenced in a study of cytomegalovirus exposure and HLA in healthy donors. Assay used: immunoSEQ multiplex PCR; TCRdb lists only in-frame clones, some missing. The top ten clones hold over 0.65% of a sample with roughly 79,000 clones, 85% to 95% of them seen once. Source material: PBMCs. These receptor sequences come from a man aged 18 to 30 in good health and CMV-seronegative.

The gene calls are TRBV27 and TRBJ2-7, with TRBD1 matching over 12 bases. The V segment lost 0 bases and the J segment 7 bases; nucleotides outside the gene matches: 4. The CDR3 is 15 amino acids. Germline V gene lookup returns CDR1 MNHEY and CDR2 SMNVEV (reference sequence). The CDR3 protein is CASSLSWDRGREQYF. The CDR3 nucleotides read TGTGCCAGCAGTTTATCTTGGGACAGGGGGCGTGAGCAGTACTTC.

The chain joins TRBV19 to TRBJ2-2; D gene uncertain. The CDR3 is made up of 13 amino acids. Trimming shortened V by 5 bases and J by 2 bases, and 6 bases separated the two germline ends. The V gene's germline CDR1 is LNHDA and CDR2 SQIVND (reference sequence). The CDR3 bases are TGTGCCAGTAGTGGGCCAAACACCGGGGAGCTGTTTTTT. Translated: CASSGPNTGELFF.

Worth noting for this clone: Other nucleotide sequences from this sample produce the same CDR3. V usage is TRBV18 and J usage is TRBJ1-5, with 7 bases that match TRBD1. The junction had 0 bases not matched to a gene; V was cut back by 2 bases and J by 2 bases. The CDR3 has 14 amino acids. Per germline, CDR1 KGHSH and CDR2 LQKENI. The CDR3 loop is CASSPGTGNQPQHF. CDR3 coding DNA: TGTGCCAGCTCACCAGGGACAGGCAATCAGCCCCAGCATTTT.

This sequence joins TRBV12-5 and TRBJ2-2; TRBD1 aligns across 7 bases. Looked up from germline, CDR1 is LGHNT and CDR2 is FRNRAP. This CDR3 region has 15 residues. V was pared by 6 bases and J by 1 base, with 5 bases of the junction left unmatched. Here the CDR3 DNA reads TGTGCTAGTGGGGGGACAGTTAAGAACACCGGGGAGCTGTTTTTT. It translates to CASGGTVKNTGELFF.

The chain links TRBV6-6 to TRBJ1-1, with D perhaps matching TRBD1 (5 bases). The ends were cut back, 0 bases at V and 5 bases at J, with 13 bases in the middle. This CDR3 is built from 15 residues. Germline V CDR1 and CDR2: MNHNY, SVGAGI (reference sequence). The CDR3 here is CASSYSGQGGTEAFF. The CDR3 nucleotides are TGTGCCAGCAGTTACTCGGGCCAGGGTGGGACTGAAGCTTTCTTT.

The V and J genes are TRBV4-1 and TRBJ2-1; 10 bases agree with TRBD1. V shed 4 bases, J shed 8 bases, and the junction held 2 bases outside the gene matches. The CDR3 has 13 amino acids. The germline CDR1 and CDR2 sequences are MGHRA and YSYEKL. The chain's CDR3 is CASSPGTGDEQFF. The CDR3 DNA is TGCGCCAGCAGCCCCGGGACAGGGGATGAGCAGTTCTTC.

The gene calls are TRBV11-2 and TRBJ1-3; 8 nucleotides agree with TRBD1. The CDR3 is made up of 16 amino acids. Per germline, CDR1 SGHAT and CDR2 FQNNGV. V shed 7 bases and J 6 bases; nucleotides not matched to a gene: 14. CDR3 sequence: CASIPRQIQGVNTIYF. The CDR3 coding sequence is TGTGCCAGCATACCCCGTCAGATACAGGGGGTAAACACCATATATTTT.

Here the CDR3 reads CASSQRGEVNQPQHF. The CDR3, as DNA: TGCGCCAGCAGCCAAAGAGGGGAGGTCAATCAGCCCCAGCATTTT. This chain links TRBV4-1 with TRBJ1-5, with TRBD1 as a possible D gene (5 bases). Trimming stripped 2 bases from V and 3 bases from J, with 11 bases between. The germline gives CDR1 MGHRA, CDR2 YSYEKL. CDR3 length equals 15 residues.

The chain joins TRBV5-4 to TRBJ2-5; 7 nucleotides line up with TRBD1. CDR1 and CDR2 from the germline V gene are SGHNT and YYREEE (reference sequence). CDR3 length: 15 amino acids. Trimming at V came to 6 bases and at J to 4 bases, leaving 12 bases not matched to a gene. This CDR3 is CASTYETGVGETQYF. The CDR3 nucleotides read TGTGCCAGCACATACGAAACAGGGGTGGGAGAGACCCAGTACTTC.

As DNA, the CDR3 is TGTGCCAGCAGTTTCACAGGGGGCGCTTGGGAAGAGACCCAGTACTTC. Translation gives CASSFTGGAWEETQYF. The V call is TRBV6-6, the J call TRBJ2-5, with 9 positions matching TRBD1. This CDR3 comprises 16 residues. CDR1 and CDR2 from the germline V gene are MNHNY and SVGAGI (reference sequence). The ends lost 4 bases at V and 3 bases at J; junction bases unmatched: 9.